This TCR beta chain was identified during a study of tumor-infiltrating lymphocytes in primary liver carcinoma (dated by TCRdb to about 2017). Regarding the complete study: Of the five patients (three men and two women, aged 30 to 69 years), four had hepatocellular carcinoma and one had combined HCC and intrahepatic cholangiocarcinoma. The tumors of the five patients were staged as T1-T3 N0M0, with maximum diameters ranging from roughly 4.2 to 10 cm. Technical replicate repertoires showed high reproducibility, with mean shared-clone rates roughly 0.89 and correlation coefficients above 0.95. The study combined TCRbeta repertoire sequencing, expression microarrays and whole-exome sequencing across five regions of each liver tumor, with adjacent normal tissue and blood. Each sample produced about 3.5 to 8 million productive TCRbeta reads, and read depth showed no significant difference between tissue types. To link TCRbeta repertoire diversity with the local molecular phenotype, the 25 or so tumor region samples were profiled using Agilent mRNA microarrays. A total of approximately 35 specimens from 5 patients underwent TCRbeta repertoire sequencing, comprising about 25 tumor regions, 5 adjacent noncancerous liver tissues and 5 peripheral blood samples.

Using a constant-region primer and ProtoScript II reverse transcriptase, TCRbeta-specific cDNA was reverse-transcribed from approximately 0.55 ug total RNA. Three nested multiplex PCR rounds, following a slightly modified ARM-PCR procedure, were used to build the TCRbeta libraries. Each of the first two PCR rounds ran for about 10 cycles and used multiplex TRBV1-TRBV30 forward primers together with a Cbeta reverse primer. Sample barcodes and Illumina adapters were added in a final 25-cycle PCR using Deep VentR polymerase. Amplicons of 200-500 bp were gel-purified with a QIAquick gel extraction kit before sequencing. An Illumina HiSeq 2500 was used to sequence the TCRbeta amplicons, generating 250-bp paired-end reads. The authors' pipeline ran thus. Quality trimming of reads was performed with Trimmomatic v0.33, and paired reads were merged with FLASH v1.2.11 so that full CDR3 sequences could be recovered. V, D and J germline segments were assigned to the rearranged TCRbeta sequences using MiGEC v1.2.1b. Clonotype statistics and Shannon-Wiener diversity indices were computed with VDJtools v1.0.0. To reduce sampling bias, subsequent analyses other than the diversity analysis used only the 250 most abundant clonotypes in each sample. TCRdb handled the public reads itself, with Q25 trimming in fastp and clone calling in MiXCR, and kept productive beta chains. Here each entry gathers all rows of one CDR3 protein and keeps the most common genes and DNA. The V and J calls were not made by the authors but by TCRdb's processing. This sample gives fewer than 250,000 distinct CDR3 sequences in total; around four fifths of them show up just once. The ten top clones hold 15% to 20% of the sample.

Its CDR3 holds 12 amino acids, cysteine through phenylalanine. Only the CDR3 portion is preserved as DNA: 36 bases, with reading frame beginning at the first base. Sequences SQVTM (CDR1) and ANQGSEA (CDR2) are obtained from the germline V gene. Without any cell sorting, total RNA and DNA were extracted together from approximately 20-30 mg of bulk tissue using the AllPrep DNA/RNA mini kit. Between November 2015 and early 2016, five patients in China with histopathologically diagnosed primary liver carcinoma had their tumors surgically resected. Chronic HBV infection was present in the patients, and the patients were treatment-naive at sampling. Five spatially separated regions were sampled per tumor: superior, inferior, left-lateral and right-lateral poles, plus the tumor centre. More than 75% viable tumor cells were found by histology in every tumor sample. Fresh tumor and adjacent tissue pieces were bisected; one half was stored in RNAlater at -80°C, the other sent for histology.

Overall study outcomes, separate from this receptor: Bulk unsorted samples precluded comparing CD4+ and CD8+ T cell repertoires. Only 4 or 5 patients were included in the study, and the authors note that the findings should be validated in a larger study. Only the TCR beta chain was sequenced, which likely underestimates true repertoire diversity because unpaired alpha chains were not captured. Only about 7.5-25% of top clones were present in all five regions of a tumor, suggesting spatial heterogeneity of tumor-infiltrating T cells. Repertoire overlap was higher between tumor regions (mean about 36%) than tumor-adjacent (approximately 17%) or tumor-blood (roughly 14%) pairs, consistent with antigen-driven expansion. The top 250 clones accounted for a significantly greater share of the repertoire in tumors than in blood (p = 0.039).

A word on this clonotype: Its antigen is currently not known. The junction shows a germline mismatch at one end, possibly a read error.

The V gene is TRBV29-1 and the J gene is TRBJ2-7; the D segment could be TRBD2, given 5 matching bases. The TCR was taken from a man aged 35-49 years with primary liver carcinoma and hepatitis B virus infection. The sample consisted of tumor tissue from primary liver carcinoma. The DNA sequence is as follows: TGTAGCGTCCTACAGAGAGGCCACGAGCAGTACTTC. Translated, it gives CSVLQRGHEQYF.